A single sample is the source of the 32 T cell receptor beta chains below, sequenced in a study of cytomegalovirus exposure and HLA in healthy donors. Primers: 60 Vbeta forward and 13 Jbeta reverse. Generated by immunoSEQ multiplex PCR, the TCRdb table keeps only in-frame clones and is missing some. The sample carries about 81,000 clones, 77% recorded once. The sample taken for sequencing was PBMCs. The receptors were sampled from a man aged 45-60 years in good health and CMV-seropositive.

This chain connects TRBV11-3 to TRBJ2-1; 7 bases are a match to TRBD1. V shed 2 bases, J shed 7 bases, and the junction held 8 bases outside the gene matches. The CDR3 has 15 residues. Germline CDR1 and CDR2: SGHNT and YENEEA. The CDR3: CASSLLTGVQNEQFF. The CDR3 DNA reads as TGTGCCAGCAGCTTATTAACAGGGGTTCAAAATGAGCAGTTCTTC.

The CDR3 DNA is TGTGCCAGCAGCAAACTAGCGGGAGTTGGCAATGAGCAGTTCTTC. Its translation: CASSKLAGVGNEQFF. The gene calls are TRBV11-2 and TRBJ2-1; 11 bases line up with TRBD2. CDR3 length: 15 amino acids. The V gene end was trimmed by 5 bases and the J gene end by 6 bases; junction bases not matched to a gene: 6. Germline V CDR1 and CDR2: SGHAT, FQNNGV.

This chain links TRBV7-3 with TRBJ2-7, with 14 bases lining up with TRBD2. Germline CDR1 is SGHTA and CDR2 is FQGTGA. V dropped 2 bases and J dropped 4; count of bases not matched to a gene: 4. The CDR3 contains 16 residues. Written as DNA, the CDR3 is TGTGCCAGCAGCTTACCCAGGACTAGCGGGAGGTACGAGCAGTACTTC. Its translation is CASSLPRTSGRYEQYF.

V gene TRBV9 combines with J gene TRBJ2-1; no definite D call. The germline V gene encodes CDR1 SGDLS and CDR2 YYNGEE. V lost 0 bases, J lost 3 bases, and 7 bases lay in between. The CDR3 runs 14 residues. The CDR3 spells CASSVDGVYNEQFF. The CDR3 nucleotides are TGTGCCAGCAGCGTAGATGGAGTCTACAATGAGCAGTTCTTC.

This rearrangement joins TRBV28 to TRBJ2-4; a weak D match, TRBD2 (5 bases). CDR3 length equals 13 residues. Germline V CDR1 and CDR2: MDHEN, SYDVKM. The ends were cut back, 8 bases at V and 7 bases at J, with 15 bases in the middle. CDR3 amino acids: CASCGESRNIQYF. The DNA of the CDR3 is TGTGCCAGCTGTGGGGAGTCGCGGAACATTCAGTACTTC. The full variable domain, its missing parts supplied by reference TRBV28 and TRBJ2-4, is DVKVTQSSRYLVKRTGEKVFLECVQDMDHENMFWYRQDPGLGLRLIYFSYDVKMKEKGDIPEGYSVSREKKERFSLILESASTNQTSMYLCASCGESRNIQYFGAGTRLSVL.

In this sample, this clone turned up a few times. The DNA for the CDR3 is TGCGCCAGCAGCCAAGATATGCAGGGCGAGATCTCCTACGAGCAGTACTTC. It yields the protein CASSQDMQGEISYEQYF. This chain uses TRBV4-3 with TRBJ2-7, with TRBD1 as a possible D gene (5 bases). V lost 0 bases and J lost 0, with 15 bases in between. The germline V gene encodes CDR1 LGHNA and CDR2 YSLEER. The CDR3 extends over 17 amino acids.

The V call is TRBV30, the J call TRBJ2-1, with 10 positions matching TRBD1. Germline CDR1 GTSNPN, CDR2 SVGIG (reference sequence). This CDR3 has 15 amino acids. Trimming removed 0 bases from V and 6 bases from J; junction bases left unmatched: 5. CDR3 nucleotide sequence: TGTGCCTGGAGTGTAGGACAGGGGGAGGTCAATGAGCAGTTCTTC. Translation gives CAWSVGQGEVNEQFF.

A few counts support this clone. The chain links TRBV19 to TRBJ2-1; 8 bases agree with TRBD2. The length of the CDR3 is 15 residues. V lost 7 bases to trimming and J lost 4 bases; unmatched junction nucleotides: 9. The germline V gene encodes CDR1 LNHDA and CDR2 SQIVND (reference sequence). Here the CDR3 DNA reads TGTGCCAGTACCCAGGCGGGGGGAAGTTACAATGAGCAGTTCTTC. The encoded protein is CASTQAGGSYNEQFF.

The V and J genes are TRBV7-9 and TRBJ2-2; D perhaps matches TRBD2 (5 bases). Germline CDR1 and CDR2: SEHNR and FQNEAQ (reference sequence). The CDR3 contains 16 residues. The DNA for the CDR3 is TGTTCCTGTCACGCGGGCATTTCGGCGGGCACCGGGGAGCTGTTTTTT. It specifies CSCHAGISAGTGELFF.

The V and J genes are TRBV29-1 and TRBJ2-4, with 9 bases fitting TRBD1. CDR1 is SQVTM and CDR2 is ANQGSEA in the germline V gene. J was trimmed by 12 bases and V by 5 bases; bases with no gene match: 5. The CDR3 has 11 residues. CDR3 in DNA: TGCAGCGTTAACAGGGGGCACAGTCAGTACTTC. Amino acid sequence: CSVNRGHSQYF.

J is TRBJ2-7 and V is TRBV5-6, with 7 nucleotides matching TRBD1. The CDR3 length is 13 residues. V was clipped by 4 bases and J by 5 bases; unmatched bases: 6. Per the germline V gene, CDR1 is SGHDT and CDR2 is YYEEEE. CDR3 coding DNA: TGTGCCAGCAGCCCGATAGGACAGGACGAGCAGTACTTC. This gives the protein CASSPIGQDEQYF. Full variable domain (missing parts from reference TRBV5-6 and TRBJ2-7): DAGVTQSPTHLIKTRGQQVTLRCSPKSGHDTVSWYQQALGQGPQFIFQYYEEEERQRGNFPDRFSGHQFPNYSSELNVNALLLGDSALYLCASSPIGQDEQYFGPGTRLTVT.

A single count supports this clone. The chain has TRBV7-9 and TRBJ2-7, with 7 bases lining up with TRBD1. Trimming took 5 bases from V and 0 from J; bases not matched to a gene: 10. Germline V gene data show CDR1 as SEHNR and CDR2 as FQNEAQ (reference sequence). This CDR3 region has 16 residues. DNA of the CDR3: TGTGCCAGCAGCCTATCCGGGACAGCATACTCCTACGAGCAGTACTTC. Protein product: CASSLSGTAYSYEQYF.

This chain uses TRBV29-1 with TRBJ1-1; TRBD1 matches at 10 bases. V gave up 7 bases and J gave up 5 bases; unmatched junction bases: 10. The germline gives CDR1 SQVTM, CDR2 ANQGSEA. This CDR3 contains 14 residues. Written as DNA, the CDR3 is TGCAGCGGTGAGGTGGGACAGGGGTCGACTGAAGCTTTCTTT. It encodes CSGEVGQGSTEAFF.

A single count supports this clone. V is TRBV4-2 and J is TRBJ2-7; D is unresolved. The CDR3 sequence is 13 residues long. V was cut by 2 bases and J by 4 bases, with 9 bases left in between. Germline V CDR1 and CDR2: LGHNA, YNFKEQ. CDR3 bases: TGTGCCAGCAGCCAATTGGCAGTATACGAGCAGTACTTC. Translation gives CASSQLAVYEQYF.

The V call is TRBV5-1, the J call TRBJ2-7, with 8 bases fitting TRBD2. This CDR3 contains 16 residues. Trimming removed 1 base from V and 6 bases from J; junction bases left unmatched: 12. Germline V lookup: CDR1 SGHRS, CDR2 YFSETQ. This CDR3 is CASSLYGRDGGVEQYF. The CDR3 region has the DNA TGCGCCAGCAGCTTGTACGGGAGGGACGGAGGGGTCGAGCAGTACTTC.

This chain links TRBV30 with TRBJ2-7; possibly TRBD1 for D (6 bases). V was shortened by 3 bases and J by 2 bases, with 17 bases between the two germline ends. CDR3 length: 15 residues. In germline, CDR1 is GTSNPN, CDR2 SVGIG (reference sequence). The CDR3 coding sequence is TGTGCCTGGAGCTTCAGGGGTCCGATCCCCTACGAGCAGTACTTC. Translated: CAWSFRGPIPYEQYF.

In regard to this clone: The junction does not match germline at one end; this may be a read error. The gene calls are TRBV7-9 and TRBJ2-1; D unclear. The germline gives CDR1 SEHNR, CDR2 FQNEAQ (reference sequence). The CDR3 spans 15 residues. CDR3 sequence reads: CSSSLVLEIRNEQFF. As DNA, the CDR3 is TGTTCCAGCAGCTTAGTTTTAGAAATCCGGAATGAGCAGTTCTTC.

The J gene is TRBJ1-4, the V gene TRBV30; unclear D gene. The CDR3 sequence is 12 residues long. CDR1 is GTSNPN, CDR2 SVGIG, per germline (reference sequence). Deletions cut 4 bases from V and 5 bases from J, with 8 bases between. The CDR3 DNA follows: TGTGCCTGGACTAAGAGGAATGAAAAACTGTTTTTT. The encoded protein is CAWTKRNEKLFF. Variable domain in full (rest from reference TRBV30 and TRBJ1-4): SQTIHQWPATLVQPVGSPLSLECTVEGTSNPNLYWYRQAAGRGLQLLFYSVGIGQISSEVPQNLSASRPQDRQFILSSKKLLLSDSGFYLCAWTKRNEKLFFGSGTQLSVL.

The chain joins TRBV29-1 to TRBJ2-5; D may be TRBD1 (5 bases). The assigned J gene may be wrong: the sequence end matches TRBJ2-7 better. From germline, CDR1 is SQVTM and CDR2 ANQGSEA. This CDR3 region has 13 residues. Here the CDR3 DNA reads TGCAGCGTTGAGTTTGGACACCGTAACGAGCAGTACTTC. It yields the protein CSVEFGHRNEQYF.

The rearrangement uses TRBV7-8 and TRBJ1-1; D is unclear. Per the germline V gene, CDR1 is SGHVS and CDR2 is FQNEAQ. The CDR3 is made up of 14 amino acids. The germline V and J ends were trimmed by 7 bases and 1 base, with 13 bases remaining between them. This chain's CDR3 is CASNPREGNTEAFF. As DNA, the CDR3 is TGTGCCAGCAACCCACGTGAGGGGAACACTGAAGCTTTCTTT. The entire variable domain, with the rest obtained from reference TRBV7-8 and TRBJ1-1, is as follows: GAGVSQSPRYKVAKRGQDVALRCDPISGHVSLFWYQQALGQGPEFLTYFQNEAQLDKSGLPSDRFFAERPEGSVSTLKIQRTQQEDSAVYLCASNPREGNTEAFFGQGTRLTVV.

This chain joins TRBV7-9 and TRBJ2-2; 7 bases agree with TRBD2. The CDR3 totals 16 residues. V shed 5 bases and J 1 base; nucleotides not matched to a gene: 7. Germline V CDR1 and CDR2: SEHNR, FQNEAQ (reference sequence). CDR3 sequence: CASSPQPGGNTGELFF. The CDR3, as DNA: TGTGCCAGCAGCCCCCAGCCGGGAGGGAACACCGGGGAGCTGTTTTTT.

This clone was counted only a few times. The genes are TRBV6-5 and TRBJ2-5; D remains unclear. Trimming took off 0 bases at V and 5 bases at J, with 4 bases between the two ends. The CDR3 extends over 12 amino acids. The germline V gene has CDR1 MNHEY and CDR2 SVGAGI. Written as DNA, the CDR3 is TGTGCCAGCAGTTACTCGAGGGAGACCCAGTACTTC. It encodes CASSYSRETQYF.

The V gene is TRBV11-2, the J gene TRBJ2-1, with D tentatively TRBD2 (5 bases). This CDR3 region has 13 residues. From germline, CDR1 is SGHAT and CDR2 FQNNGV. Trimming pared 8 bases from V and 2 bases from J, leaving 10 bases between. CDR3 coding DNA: TGTGCCAGCGAAACCGGGACCTACAATGAGCAGTTCTTC. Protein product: CASETGTYNEQFF.

CDR3 coding DNA: TGTGCCAGTAGTCCGGGACAGAGCAATCAGCCCCAGCATTTT. Translating it yields CASSPGQSNQPQHF. The V and J genes are TRBV19 and TRBJ1-5, with 7 positions matching TRBD1. V was clipped by 5 bases and J by 1 base; unmatched bases: 2. Looked up from germline, CDR1 is LNHDA and CDR2 is SQIVND (reference sequence). This CDR3 has 14 residues.

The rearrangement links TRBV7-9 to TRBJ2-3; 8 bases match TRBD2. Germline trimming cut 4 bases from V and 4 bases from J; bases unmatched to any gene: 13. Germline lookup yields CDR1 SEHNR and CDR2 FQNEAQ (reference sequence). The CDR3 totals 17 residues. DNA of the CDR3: TGTGCCAGCAGCTCCCCTAGAAGCGGGAGTAACTCAGATACGCAGTATTTT. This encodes CASSSPRSGSNSDTQYF. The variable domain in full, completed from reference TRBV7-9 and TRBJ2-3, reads DTGVSQNPRHKITKRGQNVTFRCDPISEHNRLYWYRQTLGQGPEFLTYFQNEAQLEKSRLLSDRFSAERPKGSFSTLEIQRTEQGDSAMYLCASSSPRSGSNSDTQYFGPGTRLTVL.

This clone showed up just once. CDR3 sequence reads: CAIRETGVNQPQHF. As DNA, the CDR3 is TGTGCCATCAGGGAGACAGGGGTTAATCAGCCCCAGCATTTT. This chain joins TRBV10-3 and TRBJ1-5; TRBD1 agrees at 8 bases. Germline loops: CDR1 ENHRY, CDR2 SYGVKD. Losses at the gene ends were 6 bases for V and 4 bases for J; bases not matched to a gene: 5. The CDR3 length is 14 residues.

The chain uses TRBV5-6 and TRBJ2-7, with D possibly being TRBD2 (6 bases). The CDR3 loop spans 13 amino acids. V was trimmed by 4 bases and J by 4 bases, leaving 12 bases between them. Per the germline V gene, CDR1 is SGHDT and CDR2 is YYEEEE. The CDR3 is CASSTGLKYEQYF. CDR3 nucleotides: TGTGCCAGCAGCACGGGACTCAAATACGAGCAGTACTTC.

CDR3 amino acids: CASSPAGPGMNTEAFF. The CDR3 DNA sequence: TGTGCCAGCTCGCCGGCAGGTCCAGGCATGAACACTGAAGCTTTCTTT. This sequence joins TRBV18 and TRBJ1-1; D gene ambiguous. The CDR3 is made up of 16 amino acids. The germline V gene has CDR1 KGHSH and CDR2 LQKENI. V shed 6 bases and J shed 0 bases, with 17 bases lying between them.

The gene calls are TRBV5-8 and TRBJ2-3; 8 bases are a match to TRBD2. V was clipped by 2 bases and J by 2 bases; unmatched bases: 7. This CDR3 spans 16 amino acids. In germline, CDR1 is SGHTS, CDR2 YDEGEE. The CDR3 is CASSLGSGGLTDTQYF. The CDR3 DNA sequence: TGTGCCAGCAGCTTAGGATCGGGGGGGCTCACAGATACGCAGTATTTT. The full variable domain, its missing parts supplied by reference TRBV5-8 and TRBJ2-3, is EAGVTQSPTHLIKTRGQQATLRCSPISGHTSVYWYQQALGLGLQFLLWYDEGEERNRGNFPPRFSGRQFPNYSSELNVNALELEDSALYLCASSLGSGGLTDTQYFGPGTRLTVL.

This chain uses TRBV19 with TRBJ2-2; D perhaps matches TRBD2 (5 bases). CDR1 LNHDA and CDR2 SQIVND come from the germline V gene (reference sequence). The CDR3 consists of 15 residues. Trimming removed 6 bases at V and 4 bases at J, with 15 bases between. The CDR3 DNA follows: TGTGCCAGTAGCACACTAGTGGATGCCACCGGGGAGCTGTTTTTT. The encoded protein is CASSTLVDATGELFF.

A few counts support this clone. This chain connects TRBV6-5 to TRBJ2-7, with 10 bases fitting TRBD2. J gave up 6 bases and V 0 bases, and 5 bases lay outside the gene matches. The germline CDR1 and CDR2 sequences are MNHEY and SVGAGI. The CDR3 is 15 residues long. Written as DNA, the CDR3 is TGTGCCAGCAGTTACTCCTCTAGCGGGAGTTTCGAGCAGTACTTC. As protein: CASSYSSSGSFEQYF.

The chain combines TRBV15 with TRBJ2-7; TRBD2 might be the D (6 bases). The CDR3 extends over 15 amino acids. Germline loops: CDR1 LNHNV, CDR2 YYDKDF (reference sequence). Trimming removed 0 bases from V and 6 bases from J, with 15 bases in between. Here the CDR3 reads CATSRDSAGSAEQYF. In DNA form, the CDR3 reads TGTGCCACCAGCAGAGATTCAGCCGGGAGCGCCGAGCAGTACTTC.